The 23 T cell receptor beta chains in this list originate from one sample, sequenced in a study of blood T cell repertoires in COVID-19. Measured with immunoSEQ multiplex PCR; TCRdb has only the in-frame clones, and not every one. The sample includes around 320,000 clones, 87% of them seen just once. The source material was peripheral blood. Every receptor here comes from a man aged 18 to 35 with active or convalescent COVID-19.

V usage is TRBV7-2 and J usage is TRBJ2-2, with 7 bases fitting TRBD2. CDR1 SGHTA and CDR2 FQGNSA come from the germline V gene. The CDR3 has 15 residues. Losses at the gene ends were 8 bases for V and 6 bases for J; bases not matched to a gene: 12. The CDR3 protein is CASPLGLAVAGELFF. CDR3 sequence (DNA): TGTGCCAGCCCCCTGGGGCTAGCGGTCGCCGGGGAGCTGTTTTTT. The complete variable domain, with remaining parts taken from reference TRBV7-2 and TRBJ2-2, reads GAGVSQSPSNKVTEKGKDVELRCDPISGHTALYWYRQSLGQGLEFLIYFQGNSAPDKSGLPSDRFSAERTGGSVSTLTIQRTQQEDSAVYLCASPLGLAVAGELFFGEGSRLTVL.

This chain links TRBV24-1 with TRBJ2-1; possibly TRBD2 for D (5 bases). Trimming cost V 1 base and J 9 bases, with 12 bases left between them. Germline CDR1 reads KGHDR; CDR2 reads SFDVKD. The CDR3 contains 14 residues. CDR3 amino acids: CATSDLGLAGEQFF. CDR3 coding DNA: TGTGCCACCAGTGATTTAGGGCTAGCAGGTGAGCAGTTCTTC.

CDR3 residues: CASSFTGMNTEAFF. As DNA, the CDR3 is TGTGCCAGCAGCTTCACAGGGATGAACACTGAAGCTTTCTTT. This chain uses TRBV13 with TRBJ1-1, with D maybe TRBD1 (6 bases). V gave up 3 bases and J gave up 0 bases, with 8 bases separating them. CDR3 size: 14 residues. CDR1 and CDR2 from the germline V gene are PRHDT and FYEKMQ (reference sequence).

The rearrangement links TRBV7-8 to TRBJ2-6; D remains unclear. The germline CDR1 and CDR2 sequences are SGHVS and FQNEAQ. The CDR3 has 16 amino acids. Trimming removed 1 base from V and 0 bases from J, with 7 bases in between. DNA for the CDR3: TGTGCCAGCAGCTTAGTGGGCTTCTCTGGGGCCAACGTCCTGACTTTC. Translating it yields CASSLVGFSGANVLTF.

The chain has TRBV19 and TRBJ2-2; TRBD1 matches at 8 bases. J was trimmed by 1 base and V by 10 bases; bases with no gene match: 2. The CDR3 loop spans 13 amino acids. CDR1 and CDR2 (germline): LNHDA, SQIVND (reference sequence). CDR3 DNA sequence: TGTGCCACCGGGACAGGGAACACCGGGGAGCTGTTTTTT. This sequence encodes CATGTGNTGELFF.

The chain is built from TRBV5-1 and TRBJ1-2; 10 bases fit TRBD1. The CDR3 sequence is 13 residues long. Germline V gene sequence: CDR1 SGHRS, CDR2 YFSETQ. With 4 bases clipped from V and 8 bases from J, the junction kept 5 bases outside the gene matches. This chain's CDR3 is CASSHDRGQGYTF. The CDR3 coding sequence is TGCGCCAGCAGCCACGACAGGGGGCAAGGCTACACCTTC.

The chain has TRBV18 and TRBJ1-5; D uncertain. The V end was cut by 2 bases, the J end by 3 bases, with 17 bases between. CDR3 length: 17 amino acids. Germline CDR1 and CDR2: KGHSH and LQKENI. CDR3 loop: CASSPDRRGPHNQPQHF. The DNA of the CDR3 is TGTGCCAGCTCACCAGACCGGCGAGGGCCCCACAATCAGCCCCAGCATTTT.

This clone has just one count. CDR3 nucleotides: TGCGCCAGCAGCTTTAGCGGGGGCGTTTACAATGAGCAGTTCTTC. Its protein is CASSFSGGVYNEQFF. This chain joins TRBV5-1 and TRBJ2-1; 9 positions agree with TRBD2. V trimming: 2 bases; J trimming: 4 bases; junction bases outside the gene matches: 4. The CDR3 is 15 amino acids. From germline, CDR1 is SGHRS and CDR2 YFSETQ.

The V call is TRBV19, the J call TRBJ1-1, with D perhaps matching TRBD1 (5 bases). In germline, CDR1 is LNHDA, CDR2 SQIVND (reference sequence). This CDR3 has 13 amino acids. V lost 3 bases and J 6 bases, leaving 11 bases between the germline ends. CDR3 sequence (DNA): TGTGCCAGTAGTATTAGGAGGGGATCTGAAGCTTTCTTT. Its translation is CASSIRRGSEAFF.

The rearrangement links TRBV7-2 to TRBJ1-2, with 7 bases lining up with TRBD1. Germline V gene lookup returns CDR1 SGHTA and CDR2 FQGNSA. The CDR3 is 16 residues long. The junction had 8 bases not matched to a gene; V was cut back by 2 bases and J by 2 bases. CDR3 bases: TGTGCCAGCAGCTTAATTGGGACAGTCCAGAACTATGGCTACACCTTC. Its protein is CASSLIGTVQNYGYTF.

The rearrangement uses TRBV2 and TRBJ2-5, with D perhaps TRBD1 (6 bases). V shed 6 bases and J shed 4 bases, with 9 bases lying between them. Germline V gene data show CDR1 as SNHLY and CDR2 as FYNNEI. CDR3 length: 12 residues. The CDR3 here is CASSAGAETQYF. In DNA, the CDR3 is TGTGCCAGCAGCGCAGGGGCAGAGACCCAGTACTTC.

V is TRBV11-2 and J is TRBJ1-1; 9 bases fit TRBD1. Germline CDR1 SGHAT, CDR2 FQNNGV. Trimming removed 3 bases from V and 5 bases from J; junction bases left unmatched: 10. This CDR3 region has 16 residues. CDR3 coding DNA: TGTGCCAGCAGCTTGGGCCGGGACAGGGTGGCGACTGAAGCTTTCTTT. It encodes CASSLGRDRVATEAFF.

Written as DNA, the CDR3 is TGTGCCAGCAGTCCACTGAAGACTAGCGGGCCCCTAACGGATACGCAGTATTTT. Protein product: CASSPLKTSGPLTDTQYF. The gene calls are TRBV27 and TRBJ2-3, with 10 nucleotides matching TRBD2. Germline assignment: CDR1 MNHEY and CDR2 SMNVEV (reference sequence). The CDR3 length is 18 residues. V dropped 5 bases and J dropped 6; count of bases not matched to a gene: 17.

This clone was found once. This sequence joins TRBV6-2 or TRBV6-3 and TRBJ1-5; unclear D gene. Trimming removed 6 bases at V and 4 bases at J, with 10 bases between. Germline values: CDR1 MNHEY, CDR2 SVGEGT. CDR3 length: 13 residues. The CDR3 DNA reads as TGTGCCAGCAGCCTCGGGGAGAATCAGCCCCAGCATTTT. The encoded protein is CASSLGENQPQHF.

The chain carries TRBV5-1 and TRBJ2-1, with D maybe TRBD1 (6 bases). V was shortened by 7 bases and J by 5 bases, with 22 bases between the two germline ends. This CDR3 has 16 residues. Germline V gene data show CDR1 as SGHRS and CDR2 as YFSETQ. The CDR3 region has the DNA TGCGCCAGCGCAACACAGGGCGGACCACCTGACAATGAGCAGTTCTTC. This translates into CASATQGGPPDNEQFF.

The rearrangement uses TRBV9 and TRBJ1-1, with a possible D match to TRBD1 (6 bases). V gave up 3 bases and J gave up 8 bases, with 11 bases separating them. This CDR3 comprises 12 residues. Germline V CDR1 and CDR2: SGDLS, YYNGEE. The CDR3 sequence is CASSAMDREAFF. The DNA for the CDR3 is TGTGCCAGCAGCGCCATGGACAGAGAAGCTTTCTTT. The complete variable domain, with remaining parts taken from reference TRBV9 and TRBJ1-1, reads DSGVTQTPKHLITATGQRVTLRCSPRSGDLSVYWYQQSLDQGLQFLIQYYNGEERAKGNILERFSAQQFPDLHSELNLSSLELGDSALYFCASSAMDREAFFGQGTRLTVV.

This clone appeared once. One end of the junction fails to match germline, which may point to a read error. The chain combines TRBV6-2 or TRBV6-3 with TRBJ1-2, with 9 bases aligning to TRBD1. The CDR3 has 11 amino acids. CDR1 and CDR2 from the germline V gene are MNHEY and SVGEGT. For the CDR3, the DNA is TGTGCCAGCAGCTCCCCCGGGACAGGGATCTTC. Translating gives CASSSPGTGIF.

The chain couples TRBV5-1 to TRBJ2-3, with TRBD2 identical over 10 bases. Trimming took 0 bases from V and 2 from J; bases not matched to a gene: 3. CDR3 length: 16 residues. CDR1 SGHRS and CDR2 YFSETQ come from the germline V gene. The CDR3 here is CASSLVSGGFTDTQYF. In nucleotides, the CDR3 is TGCGCCAGCAGCTTGGTTAGCGGGGGGTTCACAGATACGCAGTATTTT.

The V call is TRBV29-1, the J call TRBJ2-1, with 9 positions matching TRBD2. CDR3 length: 15 residues. Germline CDR1 SQVTM, CDR2 ANQGSEA. Trimming at V came to 8 bases and at J to 4 bases, leaving 12 bases not matched to a gene. DNA of the CDR3: TGCAGCCTGACTGGAATAGCGGGGGCTTACAATGAGCAGTTCTTC. Translation: CSLTGIAGAYNEQFF.

For this clone: The junction does not match germline at one end; this may be a read error. The chain recombines TRBV7-9 with TRBJ2-7; 11 bases align to TRBD2. CDR1 and CDR2 (germline): SEHNR, FQNEAQ (reference sequence). The CDR3 is made up of 12 amino acids. Written as DNA, the CDR3 is TGTGCCAGCAGGTACCCTAGCGGGAGGTTGCACTTC. Its translation is CASRYPSGRLHF.

This chain joins TRBV2 and TRBJ2-1; 9 bases fit TRBD1. Per the germline V gene, CDR1 is SNHLY and CDR2 is FYNNEI. V dropped 8 bases and J dropped 7; count of bases not matched to a gene: 9. CDR3 size: 14 residues. The CDR3 sequence: CASGLDRGLNEQFF. As DNA, the CDR3 is TGTGCCAGCGGACTGGACAGGGGTCTGAATGAGCAGTTCTTC.

V gene TRBV15 combines with J gene TRBJ2-3; D gene uncertain. With 0 bases removed from V and 3 bases from J, the gap between germline ends came to 13 bases. The CDR3 has 16 amino acids. Germline CDR1 and CDR2: LNHNV and YYDKDF (reference sequence). The DNA for the CDR3 is TGTGCCACCAGCAGAGATGTCGGTAGTTTGACAGATACGCAGTATTTT. It codes for CATSRDVGSLTDTQYF.

The J gene is TRBJ2-7, the V gene TRBV13; TRBD1 matches at 9 bases. Germline trimming cut 5 bases from V and 7 bases from J; bases unmatched to any gene: 9. The CDR3 contains 14 residues. Per the germline V gene, CDR1 is PRHDT and CDR2 is FYEKMQ (reference sequence). CDR3 bases: TGTGCCAGCAGCGCAGGGACAGGGTTTCAAGAGCAGTACTTC. Translation gives CASSAGTGFQEQYF.